The 26 T cell receptor beta chains below all came from one sample that was sequenced in a study of graft-versus-host responses after intestinal transplantation. Assay: immunoSEQ multiplex PCR; the TCRdb copy retains only in-frame clones and omits some. The sample contains about 71,000 clones, around 90% of which appear only once. No antigen is known for these receptors. Sample: unstimulated CD8+ T cells sorted from spleen or lymph node cells, taken before intestinal transplant. The receptors were gathered from a human donor who received an intestinal transplant.

This sequence joins TRBV9 and TRBJ1-1; D might be TRBD1 (6 bases). V dropped 0 bases and J dropped 1 base, with 10 bases sitting between them. CDR3 length equals 15 residues. Germline CDR1 SGDLS, CDR2 YYNGEE. CDR3 nucleotide sequence: TGTGCCAGCAGCGTAGGTGGGGGGGCGAACACTGAAGCTTTCTTT. Amino acid sequence: CASSVGGGANTEAFF.

The J gene is TRBJ1-2, the V gene TRBV6-5; the match to TRBD1 covers 9 bases. The V gene's germline CDR1 is MNHEY and CDR2 SVGAGI. This CDR3 contains 13 residues. Germline trimming cut 6 bases from V and 8 bases from J; bases unmatched to any gene: 7. The CDR3 DNA is TGTGCCAGCAGCCTTACAGGGGGCCGGGGCTACACCTTC. This translates into CASSLTGGRGYTF.

The rearrangement links TRBV7-2 to TRBJ1-5; D perhaps matches TRBD1 (6 bases). Trimming stripped 1 base from V and 2 bases from J, with 9 bases between. Germline CDR1 and CDR2: SGHTA and FQGNSA. The CDR3 is 15 residues long. The CDR3 spells CASSLVGQGNQPQHF. The DNA for the CDR3 is TGTGCCAGCAGCTTAGTGGGACAAGGCAATCAGCCCCAGCATTTT.

The gene calls are TRBV6-1 and TRBJ2-7; the D is unclear. Germline loops: CDR1 MNHNS, CDR2 SASEGT. Trimming took off 8 bases at V and 0 bases at J, with 8 bases between the two ends. CDR3 length equals 12 residues. The CDR3 is CASGSASYEQYF. Here the CDR3 DNA reads TGTGCCAGCGGCAGCGCCTCCTACGAGCAGTACTTC.

This chain joins TRBV2 and TRBJ2-7; a possible D gene is TRBD2 (7 bases). Per the germline V gene, CDR1 is SNHLY and CDR2 is FYNNEI. This CDR3 has 13 amino acids. V was cut by 9 bases and J by 2 bases, with 14 bases left in between. The CDR3 DNA sequence: TGTGCCAGGCAAGCGGGGACAACCTACGAGCAGTACTTC. This encodes CARQAGTTYEQYF.

The rearrangement joins TRBV9 to TRBJ2-7; TRBD1 aligns across 7 bases. The CDR3 has 18 amino acids. Germline CDR1 is SGDLS and CDR2 is YYNGEE. Trimming at V came to 3 bases and at J to 0 bases, leaving 15 bases not matched to a gene. The CDR3, as DNA: TGTGCCAGCAGCGCCACAGGGGCCCCCTTATTGGGCTCCTACGAGCAGTACTTC. Translation gives CASSATGAPLLGSYEQYF.

A word on this clone: Germline is not matched at one junction end, which may reflect a read error. The chain uses TRBV19 and TRBJ1-1; 8 bases are a match to TRBD1. Germline assignment: CDR1 LNHDA and CDR2 SQIVND (reference sequence). The CDR3 covers 14 residues. CDR3 amino acids: CAGSIGQGNTEAFF. CDR3 nucleotide sequence: TGTGCCGGTAGTATAGGACAGGGGAACACTGAAGCTTTCTTT.

The rearrangement uses TRBV7-6 and TRBJ2-5, with 12 bases matching TRBD2. Germline V lookup: CDR1 SGHVS, CDR2 FNYEAQ. This CDR3 comprises 17 residues. V shed 5 bases and J 7 bases; nucleotides not matched to a gene: 14. Here the CDR3 reads CASSPFRTSGAQGTQYF. In nucleotides, the CDR3 is TGTGCCAGCAGCCCTTTTCGGACTAGCGGGGCCCAGGGGACCCAGTACTTC. Variable domain in full (rest from reference TRBV7-6 and TRBJ2-5): GAGVSQSPRYKVTKRGQDVALRCDPISGHVSLYWYRQALGQGPEFLTYFNYEAQQDKSGLPNDRFSAERPEGSISTLTIQRTEQRDSAMYRCASSPFRTSGAQGTQYFGPGTRLLVL.

This clone was found once. The DNA for the CDR3 is TGTGCCAGCGGATCCGGGACAGTCACAGATACGCAGTATTTT. It encodes CASGSGTVTDTQYF. The V and J genes are TRBV7-9 and TRBJ2-3, with 7 bases matching TRBD1. Trimming cost V 8 bases and J 2 bases; bases outside gene matches: 7. The V gene's germline CDR1 is SEHNR and CDR2 FQNEAQ (reference sequence). The CDR3 has 14 amino acids.

V gene TRBV11-2 combines with J gene TRBJ2-7; D may be TRBD1 (6 bases). The V end was cut by 7 bases, the J end by 9 bases, with 28 bases between. Germline V gives CDR1 SGHAT, CDR2 FQNNGV. The CDR3 is 16 amino acids. This chain's CDR3 is CASTPTQGGLQRGQYF. For the CDR3, the DNA is TGTGCCAGCACCCCAACACAGGGTGGCCTGCAACGAGGGCAGTACTTC.

V usage is TRBV10-3 and J usage is TRBJ2-1; 7 positions match TRBD1. The CDR3 sequence is 15 residues long. With 0 bases clipped from V and 5 bases from J, the junction kept 4 bases outside the gene matches. Germline V gene lookup returns CDR1 ENHRY and CDR2 SYGVKD. The CDR3: CAISESSRGHNEQFF. The CDR3 nucleotides are TGTGCCATCAGTGAGTCGTCGAGGGGGCACAATGAGCAGTTCTTC.

The chain joins TRBV13 to TRBJ1-4; 7 bases line up with TRBD1. Germline V CDR1 and CDR2: PRHDT, FYEKMQ (reference sequence). The trim removed 0 bases at V and 5 bases at J, leaving 3 bases unmatched. The CDR3 totals 15 residues. CDR3 coding DNA: TGTGCCAGCAGCTTAGGGACAGGGAAAAATGAAAAACTGTTTTTT. Its protein product is CASSLGTGKNEKLFF. Using reference TRBV13 and TRBJ1-4 for the parts outside the CDR3, the full variable domain is AAGVIQSPRHLIKEKRETATLKCYPIPRHDTVYWYQQGPGQDPQFLISFYEKMQSDKGSIPDRFSAQQFSDYHSELNMSSLELGDSALYFCASSLGTGKNEKLFFGSGTQLSVL.

The chain has TRBV5-5 and TRBJ2-1, with TRBD1 matching over 9 bases. The CDR3 extends over 14 amino acids. CDR1 and CDR2 (germline): SGHKS, YYEKEE (reference sequence). V lost 4 bases to trimming and J lost 8 bases; unmatched junction nucleotides: 7. This CDR3 reads CASSGTGLSDEQFF. The CDR3 DNA follows: TGTGCCAGCAGCGGGACAGGGCTTTCGGATGAGCAGTTCTTC.

The rearrangement links TRBV5-3 to TRBJ2-3; TRBD2 agrees at 12 bases. TRBV5-3 is treated as an ORF (open reading frame) with a function not yet certain. The trim removed 4 bases at V and 1 base at J, leaving 1 base unmatched. The CDR3 extends over 15 amino acids. The CDR3 here is CARSRTSGGTDTQYF. The CDR3, as DNA: TGTGCCAGAAGCCGGACTAGCGGGGGCACAGATACGCAGTATTTT.

V is TRBV2 and J is TRBJ2-5, with D possibly TRBD1 on 5 matching bases. Trimming took off 4 bases at V and 1 base at J, with 19 bases between the two ends. The germline CDR1 and CDR2 sequences are SNHLY and FYNNEI. CDR3 length: 17 residues. Written as DNA, the CDR3 is TGTGCCAGCAGTGGCGTCTCTAGGCGACAGCCCCAAGAGACCCAGTACTTC. This translates into CASSGVSRRQPQETQYF.

The V call is TRBV9, the J call TRBJ2-1; tentatively, D is TRBD1 (5 bases). The CDR3 has 14 residues. V dropped 4 bases and J dropped 5 bases, with 13 bases sitting between them. The germline gives CDR1 SGDLS, CDR2 YYNGEE. Here the CDR3 reads CASSPFGRDNEQFF. CDR3 nucleotide sequence: TGTGCCAGCAGCCCTTTTGGCAGGGACAATGAGCAGTTCTTC.

The gene calls are TRBV4-1 and TRBJ2-3; no clear D gene. Germline CDR1 is MGHRA and CDR2 is YSYEKL. V gave up 2 bases and J gave up 4 bases, with 7 bases separating them. This CDR3 is 13 amino acids long. The chain's CDR3 is CASSQSRSDTQYF. The CDR3 DNA sequence: TGCGCCAGCAGCCAAAGCCGCTCAGATACGCAGTATTTT.

The CDR3: CASTSGRGSTQYF. CDR3 in DNA: TGTGCCAGCACTTCCGGTCGGGGGAGCACGCAGTATTTT. The rearrangement uses TRBV5-6 and TRBJ2-3; D perhaps matches TRBD2 (6 bases). The CDR3 is 13 residues long. The germline gives CDR1 SGHDT, CDR2 YYEEEE. The germline V and J ends were trimmed by 6 bases and 9 bases, with 17 bases remaining between them. Filled out from reference TRBV5-6 and TRBJ2-3, the complete variable domain reads DAGVTQSPTHLIKTRGQQVTLRCSPKSGHDTVSWYQQALGQGPQFIFQYYEEEERQRGNFPDRFSGHQFPNYSSELNVNALLLGDSALYLCASTSGRGSTQYFGPGTRLTVL.

This chain connects TRBV6-5 to TRBJ2-5; D may be TRBD2 (6 bases). This CDR3 is 15 amino acids long. In germline, CDR1 is MNHEY, CDR2 SVGAGI. V gave up 6 bases and J gave up 4 bases, with 18 bases separating them. The CDR3 is CASRGDGGVGETQYF. The CDR3 nucleotides are TGTGCCAGCAGAGGGGACGGGGGAGTGGGAGAGACCCAGTACTTC.

The chain links TRBV6-6 to TRBJ1-5; no firm D call. Germline loops: CDR1 MNHNY, CDR2 SVGAGI (reference sequence). CDR3 length: 16 amino acids. Trimming stripped 7 bases from V and 0 bases from J, with 16 bases between. The CDR3 DNA is TGTGCCAGCAACGAAGCAGGAGACTATAGCAATCAGCCCCAGCATTTT. The encoded protein is CASNEAGDYSNQPQHF.

The V call is TRBV29-1, the J call TRBJ2-3; 11 bases fit TRBD2. From germline, CDR1 is SQVTM and CDR2 ANQGSEA. V lost 4 bases, J lost 1 base, and 4 bases stayed unmatched. The CDR3 extends over 15 amino acids. DNA of the CDR3: TGCAGCGTTGTCTCTAGCGGGGGGCGCACAGATACGCAGTATTTT. Its translation is CSVVSSGGRTDTQYF.

The CDR3 DNA sequence: TGTGCCAGCAGTTACCAGGGGACCCCATGGGAGCAGTACTTC. Amino acid sequence: CASSYQGTPWEQYF. This sequence joins TRBV6-5 and TRBJ2-7; D is possibly TRBD1 (6 bases). V dropped 2 bases and J dropped 7 bases, with 15 bases sitting between them. The CDR3 is 14 amino acids. Germline V gives CDR1 MNHEY, CDR2 SVGAGI.

For this clone: A junction boundary mismatches the germline segment, possibly from a read error. The chain is built from TRBV10-1 and TRBJ1-1, with D tentatively TRBD1 (5 bases). The V gene's germline CDR1 is WNHNN and CDR2 SYGVQD (reference sequence). The CDR3 is 14 amino acids. The CDR3 spells CAGSDGGLNTEAFF. Written as DNA, the CDR3 is TGCGCCGGCAGTGACGGGGGGTTGAACACTGAAGCTTTCTTT.

The chain couples TRBV2 to TRBJ2-1, with TRBD1 identical over 7 bases. From germline, CDR1 is SNHLY and CDR2 FYNNEI. V lost 6 bases and J lost 3; bases outside the gene matches: 8. This CDR3 contains 15 residues. The CDR3 sequence is CASRMGQLNYNEQFF. The CDR3 bases are TGTGCCAGCAGGATGGGACAGCTCAACTACAATGAGCAGTTCTTC.

The CDR3 is CAISRAGTVYEQYF. DNA of the CDR3: TGTGCCATCAGTAGAGCGGGGACCGTCTACGAGCAGTACTTC. The rearrangement links TRBV10-3 to TRBJ2-7; 7 bases match TRBD2. V lost 5 bases and J lost 3; bases outside the gene matches: 7. The CDR3 runs 14 residues. Germline V CDR1 and CDR2: ENHRY, SYGVKD.

V usage is TRBV4-2 and J usage is TRBJ1-2, with 7 bases identical to TRBD1. Germline CDR1 reads LGHNA; CDR2 reads YNFKEQ. V dropped 4 bases and J dropped 2; count of bases not matched to a gene: 7. This CDR3 spans 15 amino acids. CDR3 sequence (DNA): TGTGCCAGCAGCCGGCCCGGGACAGAAAACTATGGCTACACCTTC. Protein: CASSRPGTENYGYTF.